This entry is about one T cell receptor beta chain. Its antigen is unknown. The sample holds no much larger clone one base away, and base qualities are not on file. These data are taken from a study of control samples from healthy donors and cancer patients (dated by TCRdb to the early 2020s). CDR1 and CDR2 (GTSNPN, SVGIG) derive from the germline V gene (reference sequence). The CDR3 has 14 amino acids, counting the end cysteine and phenylalanine. Left in the record is the CDR3 DNA by itself, 42 bases read in frame from the first base. V lost 1 base and J lost 5 bases; the stretch between them is 15 bases long. The library was prepared using the immunoSEQ multiplex PCR assay. TCRdb carries this immuneACCESS record with in-frame sequences only. Its versions omit some clonotypes, under half of them owing to an unresolved V gene in the studies checked, with the rest unexplained. For this sample the table gives roughly 70,000 clones, of which approximately 84% were detected only once. 25% to 35% of the sample belongs to the ten largest clones.

The rearranged chain carries TRBV30 and TRBJ2-7; the D region is possibly TRBD1 or TRBD2, each matching across 5 bases. The sequence was collected from a man in his forties or fifties in good health. The specimen sequenced was blood. The nucleotides read TGTGCCTGGAGTGGAGGGGCGTTAGTCAACGAGCAGTACTTC. Its amino acids are CAWSGGALVNEQYF.